The 28 T cell receptor beta chains presented below share a single source sample, sequenced in a study of early T cells in non-severe SARS-CoV-2 infection. TCRdb re-called the 5' RACE reads with MiXCR, one entry per CDR3 protein. The sample yields some 38,000 distinct CDR3 sequences, 4.6% seen once. Material for sequencing was whole blood. The receptor set was obtained from an adult who was a healthcare worker with PCR-confirmed SARS-CoV-2 infection or an uninfected control (not recorded which).

In this sample, this clonotype turned up many times. The V and J genes are TRBV18 and TRBJ1-5; D gene unclear. CDR3 length: 13 amino acids. Germline CDR1 is KGHSH and CDR2 is LQKENI. The V end lost 3 bases, the J end lost 5 bases, and 8 bases lay between the germline ends. The CDR3 loop is CASSPDGYQPQHF. CDR3 DNA sequence: TGTGCCAGCTCACCTGACGGTTATCAGCCCCAGCATTTT.

This clonotype has at least ten counts. This chain connects TRBV2 to TRBJ2-2; 7 bases align to TRBD1. The junction had 6 bases not matched to a gene; V was cut back by 4 bases and J by 4 bases. There are 15 residues in the CDR3. From germline, CDR1 is SNHLY and CDR2 FYNNEI. DNA of the CDR3: TGTGCCAGCAGTGGTGAGACAGGGTTCACCGGGGAGCTGTTTTTT. Translating gives CASSGETGFTGELFF.

The rearrangement links TRBV2 to TRBJ2-7; D gene unclear. This CDR3 comprises 13 residues. Trimming cost V 8 bases and J 0 bases, with 11 bases left between them. The germline V gene has CDR1 SNHLY and CDR2 FYNNEI. DNA of the CDR3: TGTGCCAGCCAACCCTCCAGCTCCTACGAGCAGTACTTC. Translated: CASQPSSSYEQYF.

This clonotype showed up many times. The rearrangement links TRBV11-3 to TRBJ2-7, with 9 bases lining up with TRBD1. Germline V gives CDR1 SGHNT, CDR2 YENEEA. V shed 0 bases and J 4 bases; nucleotides not matched to a gene: 10. This CDR3 has 17 residues. CDR3 protein: CASSLDLTGQGEYEQYF. CDR3 DNA: TGTGCCAGCAGCTTAGACCTCACGGGACAGGGAGAATACGAGCAGTACTTC.

This clonotype was counted many times. J is TRBJ2-1 and V is TRBV2; 8 bases map to TRBD1. The CDR3 is 14 residues long. The V segment lost 6 bases and the J segment 0 bases; nucleotides outside the gene matches: 1. The germline CDR1 and CDR2 sequences are SNHLY and FYNNEI. CDR3 sequence: CASRGTGSYNEQFF. CDR3 nucleotides: TGTGCCAGCAGAGGGACAGGCTCCTACAATGAGCAGTTCTTC.

Many counts were recorded for this clonotype. In nucleotides, the CDR3 is TGTGCCAGCAGCTTAGACCGATTTTACACCGGGGAGCTGTTTTTT. Protein sequence: CASSLDRFYTGELFF. The chain combines TRBV7-6 with TRBJ2-2; D ambiguous. There are 15 residues in the CDR3. The V gene lost 1 base and the J gene lost 3 bases, with 9 bases spanning the gap. The germline gives CDR1 SGHVS, CDR2 FNYEAQ.

This clonotype occurred a few times. The gene calls are TRBV6-1 and TRBJ1-1; D unresolved. The CDR3 covers 13 residues. Germline CDR1 MNHNS, CDR2 SASEGT. V dropped 7 bases and J dropped 1 base, with 10 bases sitting between them. CDR3 residues: CASMPEQNTEAFF. The DNA of the CDR3 is TGTGCCAGCATGCCAGAACAGAACACTGAAGCTTTCTTT.

This clonotype was recorded many times. V is TRBV5-5 and J is TRBJ1-1; no clear D. This CDR3 region has 12 residues. V lost 3 bases, J lost 4 bases, and 7 bases lay in between. The germline V gene encodes CDR1 SGHKS and CDR2 YYEKEE (reference sequence). CDR3 loop: CASSSLGTEAFF. DNA of the CDR3: TGTGCCAGCAGCTCCCTGGGCACTGAAGCTTTCTTT.

Ten or more counts support this clonotype. The chain employs TRBV28 and TRBJ1-4, with D hard to call. Germline V gene data show CDR1 as MDHEN and CDR2 as SYDVKM. V lost 3 bases to trimming and J lost 6 bases, with 5 bases between them. This CDR3 spans 12 amino acids. The CDR3 is CASSLTDEKLFF. The CDR3 DNA reads TGTGCCAGCAGTTTGACGGATGAAAAACTGTTTTTT. Full variable domain (rest looked up from reference TRBV28 and TRBJ1-4): DVKVTQSSRYLVKRTGEKVFLECVQDMDHENMFWYRQDPGLGLRLIYFSYDVKMKEKGDIPEGYSVSREKKERFSLILESASTNQTSMYLCASSLTDEKLFFGSGTQLSVL.

This clonotype was seen at least ten times. This chain connects TRBV20-1 to TRBJ1-6; 7 positions match TRBD1. Germline lookup yields CDR1 DFQATT and CDR2 SNEGSKA (reference sequence). This CDR3 spans 14 amino acids. The trim removed 5 bases at V and 9 bases at J, leaving 10 bases unmatched. The CDR3 loop is CSAGDRRGGSPLHF. In DNA form, the CDR3 reads TGCAGTGCTGGGGACAGAAGAGGTGGTTCACCCCTCCACTTT.

In this sample, this clonotype turned up many times. The CDR3 loop reads CASAGQSLAQHF. For the CDR3, the DNA is TGTGCCAGCGCAGGGCAGAGCCTAGCCCAGCATTTT. The rearrangement links TRBV6-6 to TRBJ1-5; tentative D call: TRBD1 (5 bases). Germline CDR1 and CDR2: MNHNY and SVGAGI (reference sequence). The V end lost 8 bases, the J end lost 11 bases, and 16 bases lay between the germline ends. The CDR3 runs 12 residues.

This clonotype was seen a handful of times. The chain employs TRBV12-3 or TRBV12-4 and TRBJ1-6; D unclear. V was pared by 2 bases and J by 7 bases, with 6 bases between. This CDR3 is 13 amino acids long. CDR3 loop: CASSLFGNSPLHF. The CDR3 DNA follows: TGTGCCAGCAGTTTATTCGGGAATTCACCCCTCCACTTT.

This clonotype was seen many times. The chain links TRBV20-1 to TRBJ2-1; D is tentatively TRBD1 or TRBD2 (5 bases each). The CDR3 has 13 amino acids. Germline CDR1 reads DFQATT; CDR2 reads SNEGSKA (reference sequence). The CDR3 here is CSWIGNGADEQFF. The CDR3 coding sequence is TGCAGCTGGATAGGTAACGGGGCGGATGAGCAGTTCTTC.

The genes are TRBV5-6 and TRBJ1-1; no definite D call. CDR1 is SGHDT and CDR2 is YYEEEE in the germline V gene. The CDR3 totals 13 residues. V was pared by 2 bases and J by 1 base, with 6 bases between. The CDR3 DNA reads as TGTGCCAGCAGCTTCCACAGGAACACTGAAGCTTTCTTT. Amino acids: CASSFHRNTEAFF. Supplemented by reference TRBV5-6 and TRBJ1-1, the full variable domain reads DAGVTQSPTHLIKTRGQQVTLRCSPKSGHDTVSWYQQALGQGPQFIFQYYEEEERQRGNFPDRFSGHQFPNYSSELNVNALLLGDSALYLCASSFHRNTEAFFGQGTRLTVV.

At least ten counts were recorded for this clonotype. This chain links TRBV27 with TRBJ1-1; D ambiguous. Germline lookup yields CDR1 MNHEY and CDR2 SMNVEV (reference sequence). The CDR3 is made up of 13 amino acids. The V and J ends lost 10 bases and 0 bases respectively, with 12 bases between them. The CDR3 bases are TGTGCCACCCGGGTGAGTCTGAACACTGAAGCTTTCTTT. Translated: CATRVSLNTEAFF.

This clonotype was observed many times. The rearrangement links TRBV20-1 to TRBJ1-5; no definite D call. Trimming took 0 bases from V and 2 from J, leaving 8 bases between them. There are 14 residues in the CDR3. CDR1 and CDR2 from the germline V gene are DFQATT and SNEGSKA (reference sequence). The CDR3 sequence: CSARDLNRNQPQHF. Written as DNA, the CDR3 is TGCAGTGCTAGAGATCTAAACCGCAATCAGCCCCAGCATTTT.

This clonotype showed up many times. The chain combines TRBV6-1 with TRBJ1-1, with D possibly being TRBD1 (6 bases). Germline CDR1 is MNHNS and CDR2 is SASEGT. With 6 bases removed from V and 4 bases from J, the gap between germline ends came to 12 bases. CDR3 length equals 13 residues. CDR3 in amino acids: CASSSTGITEAFF. The CDR3 bases are TGTGCCAGCAGCTCCACAGGGATCACTGAAGCTTTCTTT.

In this sample, this clonotype turned up many times. V gene TRBV6-5 combines with J gene TRBJ1-3; D not resolved. This CDR3 comprises 15 residues. Trimming left V 0 bases short and J 0 bases short, with 6 bases between. Germline loops: CDR1 MNHEY, CDR2 SVGAGI. CDR3 in amino acids: CASSYSWSSGNTIYF. CDR3 sequence (DNA): TGTGCCAGCAGTTACTCTTGGAGCTCTGGAAACACCATATATTTT.

This chain joins TRBV5-1 and TRBJ2-5; no definite D call. This CDR3 region has 13 residues. Trimming pared 9 bases from V and 2 bases from J, leaving 14 bases between. CDR1 is SGHRS, CDR2 YFSETQ, per germline. The CDR3 region is CATQGPAQETQYF. Written as DNA, the CDR3 is TGCGCCACCCAAGGGCCCGCTCAAGAGACCCAGTACTTC.

This clonotype appeared a few times. This chain uses TRBV6-6 with TRBJ1-3; TRBD1 might be the D (5 bases). CDR3 size: 15 residues. The germline V and J ends were trimmed by 2 bases and 5 bases, with 13 bases remaining between them. Germline V lookup: CDR1 MNHNY, CDR2 SVGAGI (reference sequence). The CDR3 protein is CASSYLDSGRNTIYF. DNA of the CDR3: TGTGCCAGCAGTTACCTTGACAGCGGAAGAAACACCATATATTTT.

This clonotype was detected ten times or more. The rearrangement joins TRBV9 to TRBJ2-7; 7 nucleotides match TRBD1. V lost 3 bases to trimming and J lost 2 bases; unmatched junction nucleotides: 20. The CDR3 runs 19 residues. The germline CDR1 and CDR2 sequences are SGDLS and YYNGEE. This CDR3 reads CASSAEKTGKTRRAYEQYF. The DNA for the CDR3 is TGTGCCAGCAGCGCCGAGAAGACAGGGAAGACGAGAAGGGCCTACGAGCAGTACTTC.

This clonotype was recorded at least ten times. This chain joins TRBV7-6 and TRBJ2-1; D unresolved. The CDR3 spans 15 residues. Trimming took off 1 base at V and 8 bases at J, with 15 bases between the two ends. Germline-derived CDR1 and CDR2 are SGHVS and FNYEAQ. CDR3 sequence (DNA): TGTGCCAGCAGCTTAGTCGAGACTCCGAACCATGAGCAGTTCTTC. Its translation is CASSLVETPNHEQFF.

This clonotype appeared many times. The rearrangement uses TRBV25-1 and TRBJ1-2, with D perhaps TRBD1 (5 bases). The CDR3 has 13 residues. Trimming removed 4 bases from V and 2 bases from J, with 8 bases in between. Germline V gene data show CDR1 as MGHDK and CDR2 as SYGVNS. Here the CDR3 reads CASSATENYGYTF. In DNA, the CDR3 is TGTGCCAGCAGTGCGACAGAAAACTATGGCTACACCTTC.

This clonotype was seen many times. The chain combines TRBV30 with TRBJ2-3, with 9 bases identical to TRBD2. V was clipped by 7 bases and J by 7 bases; unmatched bases: 9. This CDR3 region has 13 residues. Germline CDR1 is GTSNPN and CDR2 is SVGIG (reference sequence). The CDR3 protein is CASKASGANTQYF. CDR3 in DNA: TGTGCCTCGAAGGCTAGCGGGGCTAATACGCAGTATTTT.

This clonotype was counted many times. The chain joins TRBV11-2 to TRBJ2-3, with 11 bases lining up with TRBD2. The CDR3 totals 16 residues. Germline assignment: CDR1 SGHAT and CDR2 FQNNGV. The V segment lost 5 bases and the J segment 0 bases; nucleotides outside the gene matches: 4. The CDR3 DNA sequence: TGTGCCAGCAGCGTTACTAGCGGGGGCAGCACAGATACGCAGTATTTT. Translation: CASSVTSGGSTDTQYF.

The rearrangement joins TRBV5-4 to TRBJ2-3; tentative D call: TRBD2 (7 bases). Germline V gene lookup returns CDR1 SGHNT and CDR2 YYREEE (reference sequence). CDR3 length: 16 residues. Trimming shortened V by 3 bases and J by 7 bases, and 21 bases separated the two germline ends. The CDR3 loop is CASSWGGGNGPNTQYF. CDR3 nucleotides: TGTGCCAGCAGCTGGGGCGGGGGCAACGGGCCGAATACGCAGTATTTT.

In its sample, this clonotype was seen many times. This chain connects TRBV19 to TRBJ2-3, with D perhaps TRBD1 (5 bases). Germline V gene lookup returns CDR1 LNHDA and CDR2 SQIVND (reference sequence). CDR3 length: 17 residues. Trimming took 4 bases from V and 2 from J, leaving 19 bases between them. This CDR3 reads CASSNLGPARFTDTQYF. The DNA for the CDR3 is TGTGCCAGTAGTAATCTGGGGCCTGCCCGATTCACAGATACGCAGTATTTT.

This clonotype was counted ten times or more. V gene TRBV12-3 or TRBV12-4 combines with J gene TRBJ1-1, with TRBD1 as a possible D gene (6 bases). V gave up 5 bases and J gave up 11 bases, with 18 bases separating them. This CDR3 has 13 amino acids. CDR3: CASSLIQGFRAFF. CDR3 coding DNA: TGTGCCAGCAGTCTCATACAGGGCTTTCGCGCTTTCTTT.